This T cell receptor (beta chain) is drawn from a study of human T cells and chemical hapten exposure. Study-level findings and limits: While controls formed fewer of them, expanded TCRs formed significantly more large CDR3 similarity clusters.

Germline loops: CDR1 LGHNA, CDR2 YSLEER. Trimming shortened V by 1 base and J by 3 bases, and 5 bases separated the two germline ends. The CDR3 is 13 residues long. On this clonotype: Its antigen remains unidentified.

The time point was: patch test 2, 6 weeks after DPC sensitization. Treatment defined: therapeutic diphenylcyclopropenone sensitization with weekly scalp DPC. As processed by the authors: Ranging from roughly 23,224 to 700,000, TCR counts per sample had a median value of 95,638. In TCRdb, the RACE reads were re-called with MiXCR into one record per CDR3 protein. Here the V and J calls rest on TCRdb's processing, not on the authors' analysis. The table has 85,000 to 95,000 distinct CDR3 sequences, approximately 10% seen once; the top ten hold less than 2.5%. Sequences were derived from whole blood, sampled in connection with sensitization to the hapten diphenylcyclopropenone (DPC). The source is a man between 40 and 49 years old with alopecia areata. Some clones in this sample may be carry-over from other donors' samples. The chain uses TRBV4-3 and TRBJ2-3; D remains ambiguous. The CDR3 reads CASSQAGTDTQYF. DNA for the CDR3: TGCGCCAGCAGCCAAGCCGGGACAGATACGCAGTATTTT.